Below are 11 T cell receptor beta chains sequenced from a single sample in a study of cytomegalovirus exposure and HLA in healthy donors. Data came from immunoSEQ multiplex PCR; TCRdb stores just in-frame clones and leaves some out. The sample gives 120,000 to 150,000 clones, about 89% of which show up once; 3% to 3.5% is in the top ten. Sequences were obtained from PBMCs. These receptors all stem from a woman aged 18-35 years in good health and CMV-seropositive.

In this sample, this clone turned up a few times. The V call is TRBV4-2, the J call TRBJ1-1; D call uncertain. Germline V gives CDR1 LGHNA, CDR2 YNFKEQ. V was shortened by 0 bases and J by 11 bases, with 13 bases between the two germline ends. This CDR3 has 13 amino acids. The CDR3 DNA sequence: TGTGCCAGCAGCCAAGATAGGAGGGAATGGGCTTTCTTT. Translated, it gives CASSQDRREWAFF.

The chain combines TRBV28 with TRBJ2-2; D perhaps matches TRBD1 (6 bases). This CDR3 spans 15 amino acids. V lost 7 bases and J 0 bases, leaving 12 bases between the germline ends. Germline assignment: CDR1 MDHEN and CDR2 SYDVKM. CDR3 sequence: CASKPGQANTGELFF. In DNA form, the CDR3 reads TGTGCCAGCAAACCGGGACAAGCGAACACCGGGGAGCTGTTTTTT.

This sequence joins TRBV6-1 and TRBJ1-2; 8 bases are shared with TRBD1. The CDR3 loop spans 14 amino acids. Germline V lookup: CDR1 MNHNS, CDR2 SASEGT. V dropped 7 bases and J dropped 2; count of bases not matched to a gene: 6. The CDR3 DNA follows: TGTGCCAGCATCCTAGACAGGGGAAACTATGGCTACACCTTC. It is translated as CASILDRGNYGYTF.

This rearrangement joins TRBV7-8 to TRBJ2-1; weak D call: TRBD2 (6 bases). V lost 3 bases and J lost 7, with 13 bases in between. Germline V gene sequence: CDR1 SGHVS, CDR2 FQNEAQ. There are 14 residues in the CDR3. CDR3 loop: CASSFSGGINEQFF. DNA of the CDR3: TGTGCCAGCAGCTTTTCGGGCGGGATTAATGAGCAGTTCTTC. The full variable domain, rest sourced from reference TRBV7-8 and TRBJ2-1, is GAGVSQSPRYKVAKRGQDVALRCDPISGHVSLFWYQQALGQGPEFLTYFQNEAQLDKSGLPSDRFFAERPEGSVSTLKIQRTQQEDSAVYLCASSFSGGINEQFFGPGTRLTVL.

V gene TRBV2 combines with J gene TRBJ2-5; TRBD1 aligns across 8 bases. Trimming took 7 bases from V and 10 from J; bases not matched to a gene: 11. From germline, CDR1 is SNHLY and CDR2 FYNNEI. The CDR3 totals 13 residues. The CDR3 bases are TGTGCCAGCACCCTCGGACAGGGTCGCTTCCAGTACTTC. This gives the protein CASTLGQGRFQYF.

CDR3: CASSEFSGLGTQYF. As DNA, the CDR3 is TGTGCCAGCAGTGAATTCTCGGGGTTAGGGACCCAGTACTTC. The chain carries TRBV2 and TRBJ2-5, with D perhaps TRBD2 (5 bases). Deletions cut 2 bases from V and 7 bases from J, with 14 bases between. Germline V gene sequence: CDR1 SNHLY, CDR2 FYNNEI. This CDR3 region has 14 residues.

The rearrangement joins TRBV4-3 to TRBJ1-1; 7 bases are a match to TRBD1. Germline CDR1 LGHNA, CDR2 YSLEER. The CDR3 has 15 amino acids. J gave up 8 bases and V 1 base, and 10 bases lay outside the gene matches. CDR3 in amino acids: CASSQAGQGVREAFF. The DNA of the CDR3 is TGCGCCAGCAGCCAAGCTGGGCAGGGGGTTAGGGAAGCTTTCTTT.

Notes on this clone: The identical CDR3 is also encoded by other nucleotide sequences in the sample. The chain has TRBV5-1 and TRBJ1-1; D remains unclear. Trimming cost V 0 bases and J 0 bases, with 6 bases left between them. In germline, CDR1 is SGHRS, CDR2 YFSETQ. The CDR3 extends over 14 amino acids. CDR3 sequence: CASSLGHLNTEAFF. The CDR3 nucleotides read TGCGCCAGCAGCTTGGGGCACCTGAACACTGAAGCTTTCTTT.

The chain combines TRBV5-6 with TRBJ2-3, with 7 bases aligning to TRBD1. Germline assignment: CDR1 SGHDT and CDR2 YYEEEE. V lost 1 base and J lost 5; bases outside the gene matches: 7. The CDR3 spans 15 residues. This chain's CDR3 is CASSLPKGAGDTQYF. CDR3 DNA: TGTGCCAGCAGCTTGCCTAAGGGGGCAGGAGATACGCAGTATTTT.

This rearrangement joins TRBV6-5 to TRBJ2-2; 7 nucleotides agree with TRBD1. With 6 bases clipped from V and 0 bases from J, the junction kept 4 bases outside the gene matches. Germline V lookup: CDR1 MNHEY, CDR2 SVGAGI. The CDR3 covers 15 residues. CDR3 protein: CASRRQGANTGELFF. In DNA form, the CDR3 reads TGTGCCAGCAGACGACAGGGTGCGAACACCGGGGAGCTGTTTTTT.

This clone was recorded once. Written as DNA, the CDR3 is TGCGCCAGCAGGGTCGGGAGGGCCTCAGGAGAGCAGTACTTC. It encodes CASRVGRASGEQYF. The V call is TRBV5-1, the J call TRBJ2-7; 8 bases align to TRBD2. The trim removed 5 bases at V and 7 bases at J, leaving 11 bases unmatched. The CDR3 sequence is 14 residues long. Germline V gene data show CDR1 as SGHRS and CDR2 as YFSETQ.